This T cell receptor (beta chain) was retrieved from a study of T cell repertoires in cytomegalovirus infection. The study, taken as a whole, reports: It was HLA-C-restricted CMV-specific TCR beta clonotypes that dominated the response ex vivo.

TCRdb passed the reads through MiXCR, listing each CDR3 protein once. The sample holds approximately 1,000,000 distinct CDR3 sequences, approximately 33% seen once. Losses at the gene ends were 0 bases for V and 5 bases for J; bases not matched to a gene: 7. Germline V lookup: CDR1 MNHEY, CDR2 SVGEGT. The CDR3 extends over 15 amino acids. Regarding this clonotype: The antigen remains unidentified.

The J gene is TRBJ2-7, the V gene TRBV6-2 or TRBV6-3, with 7 bases that match TRBD1. The clonotype was recovered from a human donor in good health (CMV status not recorded). Some clones in this sample may be carry-over from other donors' samples. The source was cultured CD8+ T cells from PBMCs, collected from culture after CMV antigen stimulation. CDR3 sequence: CASSYSRQGVDEQYF. Written as DNA, the CDR3 is TGTGCCAGCAGTTACTCGCGGCAGGGGGTCGACGAGCAGTACTTC.